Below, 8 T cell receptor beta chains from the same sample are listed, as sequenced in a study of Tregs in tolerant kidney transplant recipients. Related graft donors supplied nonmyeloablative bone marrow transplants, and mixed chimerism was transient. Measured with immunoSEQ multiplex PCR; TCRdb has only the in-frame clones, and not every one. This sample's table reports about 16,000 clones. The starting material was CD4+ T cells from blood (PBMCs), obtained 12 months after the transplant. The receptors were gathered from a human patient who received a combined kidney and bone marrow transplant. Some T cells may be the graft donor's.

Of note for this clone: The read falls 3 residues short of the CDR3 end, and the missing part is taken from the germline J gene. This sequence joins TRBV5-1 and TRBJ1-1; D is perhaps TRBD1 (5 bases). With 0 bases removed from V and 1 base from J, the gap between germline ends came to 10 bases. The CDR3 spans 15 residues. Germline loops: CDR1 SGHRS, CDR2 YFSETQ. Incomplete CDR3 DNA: TGCGCCAGCAGCTTGGTGCCAGGGTGGAACACTGAA. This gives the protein CASSLVPGWNTE. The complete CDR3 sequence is CASSLVPGWNTEAFF.

The CDR3 is CADRPGQGIHEQYF. CDR3 bases read: TGTGCCGACCGACCGGGACAGGGGATCCACGAG. The chain links TRBV2 to TRBJ2-7, with 10 bases matching TRBD1. The CDR3 end is not reached by the read, which stops 3 residues before it; the germline J gene fills it in. Trimming cost V 11 bases and J 5 bases; bases outside gene matches: 12. Germline CDR1 reads SNHLY; CDR2 reads FYNNEI. The CDR3 spans 14 residues.

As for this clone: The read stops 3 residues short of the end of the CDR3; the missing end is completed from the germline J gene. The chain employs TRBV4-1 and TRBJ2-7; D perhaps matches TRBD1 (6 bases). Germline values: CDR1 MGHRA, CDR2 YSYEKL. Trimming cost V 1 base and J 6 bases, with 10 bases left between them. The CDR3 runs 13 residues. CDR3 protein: CASSQGQVGEQYF. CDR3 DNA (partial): TGCGCCAGCAGCCAAGGACAGGTGGGCGAG.

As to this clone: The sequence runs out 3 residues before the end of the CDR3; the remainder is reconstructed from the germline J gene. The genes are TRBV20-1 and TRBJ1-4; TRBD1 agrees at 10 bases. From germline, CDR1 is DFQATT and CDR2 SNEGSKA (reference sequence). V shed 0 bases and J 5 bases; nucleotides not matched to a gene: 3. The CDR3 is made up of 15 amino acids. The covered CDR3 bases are TGCAGTGCTAGAGACATGACAGGGGGCAATGAAAAA. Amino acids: CSARDMTGGNEK. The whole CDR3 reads CSARDMTGGNEKLFF.

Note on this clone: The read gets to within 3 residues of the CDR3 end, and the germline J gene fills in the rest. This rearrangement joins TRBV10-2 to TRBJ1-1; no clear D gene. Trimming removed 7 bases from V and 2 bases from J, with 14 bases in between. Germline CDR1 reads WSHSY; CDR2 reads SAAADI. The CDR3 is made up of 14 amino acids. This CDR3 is CASKESRSNTEAFF. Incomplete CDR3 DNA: TGCGCCAGCAAGGAATCCAGGTCAAACACTGAA.

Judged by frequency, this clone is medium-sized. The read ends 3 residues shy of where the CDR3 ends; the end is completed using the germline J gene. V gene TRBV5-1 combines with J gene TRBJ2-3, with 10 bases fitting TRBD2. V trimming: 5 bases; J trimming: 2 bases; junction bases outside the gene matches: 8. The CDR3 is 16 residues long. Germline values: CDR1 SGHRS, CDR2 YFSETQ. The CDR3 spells CASSLWSGRDTDTQYF. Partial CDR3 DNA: TGCGCCAGCAGTTTGTGGAGCGGGAGGGACACAGATACG.

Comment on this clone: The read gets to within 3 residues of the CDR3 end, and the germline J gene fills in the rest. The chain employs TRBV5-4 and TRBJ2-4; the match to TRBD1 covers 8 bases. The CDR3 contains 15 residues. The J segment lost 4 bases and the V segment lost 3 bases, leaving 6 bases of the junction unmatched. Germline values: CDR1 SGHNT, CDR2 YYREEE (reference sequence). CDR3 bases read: TGTGCCAGCAGCTCTGAGGGACAGGCAAAAAACATT. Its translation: CASSSEGQAKNI. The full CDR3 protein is CASSSEGQAKNIQYF.

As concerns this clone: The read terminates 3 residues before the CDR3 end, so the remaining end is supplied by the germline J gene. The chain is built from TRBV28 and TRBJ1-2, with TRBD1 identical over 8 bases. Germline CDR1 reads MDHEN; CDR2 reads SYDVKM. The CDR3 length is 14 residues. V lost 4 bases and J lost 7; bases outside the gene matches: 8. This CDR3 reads CASSSFDRGPGYTF. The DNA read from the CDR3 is TGTGCCAGCAGTTCCTTCGACAGGGGTCCTGGC.